Below, 22 T cell receptor beta chains from the same sample are listed, as sequenced in a study of PD-L1 blockade in urothelial cancer. Time point denoted: pretreatment peripheral blood. Using immunoSEQ multiplex PCR, the repertoire was profiled, and TCRdb retains in-frame clones only, with some absent. This sample has about 80,000 clones; 85% occur once, and the top ten carry under 8.5%. The sequences come from PBMCs, collected around atezolizumab (anti-PD-L1) treatment. These receptors were obtained from a man aged 35 to 55 with urothelial cancer.

The chain recombines TRBV5-1 with TRBJ1-4; D gene uncertain. V was pared by 1 base and J by 2 bases, with 9 bases between. The CDR3 has 15 amino acids. The germline V gene encodes CDR1 SGHRS and CDR2 YFSETQ. CDR3 in amino acids: CASSLPGGTNEKLFF. The DNA of the CDR3 is TGCGCCAGCAGCTTGCCAGGCGGGACTAATGAAAAACTGTTTTTT.

This clone was detected only a few times. The rearrangement joins TRBV2 to TRBJ1-3, with D possibly matching TRBD1 (6 bases). This CDR3 region has 16 residues. CDR1 is SNHLY and CDR2 is FYNNEI in the germline V gene. V was trimmed by 4 bases and J by 2 bases, leaving 15 bases between them. CDR3 in DNA: TGTGCCAGCAGTGCCCACAGGGAAGGAACTGGAAACACCATATATTTT. Translating it yields CASSAHREGTGNTIYF.

CDR3 coding DNA: TGTGCCAGCAGCGCGGGACTCCTGTACGAGCAGTACTTC. It specifies CASSAGLLYEQYF. The chain joins TRBV6-1 to TRBJ2-7, with D possibly matching TRBD2 (6 bases). The CDR3 is 13 amino acids. Germline CDR1 MNHNS, CDR2 SASEGT. Trimming left V 6 bases short and J 4 bases short, with 13 bases between.

This rearrangement joins TRBV28 to TRBJ2-2; 12 nucleotides align to TRBD2. In germline, CDR1 is MDHEN, CDR2 SYDVKM. The CDR3 is 18 amino acids. The J segment lost 6 bases and the V segment lost 6 bases, leaving 14 bases of the junction unmatched. The CDR3 is CASSRGGWTSGIAGELFF. CDR3 DNA sequence: TGTGCCAGCAGCAGGGGTGGATGGACTAGCGGGATTGCCGGGGAGCTGTTTTTT.

V usage is TRBV30 and J usage is TRBJ2-1; 12 positions agree with TRBD2. Germline CDR1 and CDR2: GTSNPN and SVGIG (reference sequence). CDR3 length equals 15 residues. Trimming took 5 bases from V and 7 from J; bases not matched to a gene: 9. The CDR3 nucleotides read TGTGCCTGGTCTAGCGGGAGGGCCCTCTGGAATGAGCAGTTCTTC. Protein product: CAWSSGRALWNEQFF. The whole variable domain, filled in from reference TRBV30 and TRBJ2-1, reads SQTIHQWPATLVQPVGSPLSLECTVEGTSNPNLYWYRQAAGRGLQLLFYSVGIGQISSEVPQNLSASRPQDRQFILSSKKLLLSDSGFYLCAWSSGRALWNEQFFGPGTRLTVL.

The rearrangement uses TRBV29-1 and TRBJ2-3; a possible D gene is TRBD2 (6 bases). Trimming took 0 bases from V and 6 from J, leaving 16 bases between them. The CDR3 covers 15 residues. Looked up from germline, CDR1 is SQVTM and CDR2 is ANQGSEA. CDR3 nucleotide sequence: TGCAGCGTTGAAGAAGGCCTAGCGTTGGGGGATACGCAGTATTTT. Protein sequence: CSVEEGLALGDTQYF.

J is TRBJ1-5 and V is TRBV4-1, with D maybe TRBD1 (5 bases). Germline CDR1 and CDR2: MGHRA and YSYEKL. CDR3 length equals 15 residues. The V end was cut by 1 base, the J end by 6 bases, with 13 bases between. CDR3 amino acids: CASSQGGGISQPQHF. CDR3 in DNA: TGCGCCAGCAGCCAAGGGGGGGGGATCAGTCAGCCCCAGCATTTT.

This chain links TRBV4-2 with TRBJ2-7; the D is unclear. V lost 1 base and J 2 bases, leaving 6 bases between the germline ends. Germline V gene sequence: CDR1 LGHNA, CDR2 YNFKEQ. The CDR3 is 13 residues long. The CDR3 nucleotides read TGTGCCAGCAGCCAAGTCGGTGCCTACGAGCAGTACTTC. Translated, it gives CASSQVGAYEQYF.

This clone has just one count. Other DNA sequences from this sample encode an identical CDR3 as well. The genes are TRBV6-5 and TRBJ2-7; TRBD1 matches at 10 bases. After removal of 0 bases from V and 2 bases from J, the junction contained 1 base not matched to a gene. CDR3 length: 15 amino acids. Germline CDR1 and CDR2: MNHEY and SVGAGI. The CDR3 coding sequence is TGTGCCAGCAGTTACTCGGGACAGGGGCCCTACGAGCAGTACTTC. Protein sequence: CASSYSGQGPYEQYF.

The chain couples TRBV6-5 to TRBJ1-3, with 9 bases identical to TRBD1. The germline V gene has CDR1 MNHEY and CDR2 SVGAGI. The V gene end was trimmed by 6 bases and the J gene end by 8 bases; junction bases not matched to a gene: 8. The CDR3 covers 14 residues. CDR3 loop: CASSLQGARDTIYF. CDR3 DNA sequence: TGTGCCAGCAGCCTACAGGGGGCTCGGGACACCATATATTTT.

The chain carries TRBV11-3 and TRBJ2-2; a possible D gene is TRBD2 (5 bases). CDR3 length: 16 amino acids. Germline V gene lookup returns CDR1 SGHNT and CDR2 YENEEA. Trimming pared 1 base from V and 4 bases from J, leaving 13 bases between. CDR3 coding DNA: TGTGCCAGCAGCTTAGTTCTAGCCTCCGCCACCGGGGAGCTGTTTTTT. Protein product: CASSLVLASATGELFF.

The chain has TRBV5-4 and TRBJ2-5, with D uncertain. V gave up 3 bases and J gave up 4 bases, with 10 bases separating them. This CDR3 region has 13 residues. Germline-derived CDR1 and CDR2 are SGHNT and YYREEE (reference sequence). In DNA form, the CDR3 reads TGTGCCAGCAGCTGGAGTCCGGGAGAGACCCAGTACTTC. Its protein product is CASSWSPGETQYF.

The gene calls are TRBV28 and TRBJ1-4, with D tentatively TRBD1 (6 bases). The germline V and J ends were trimmed by 6 bases and 6 bases, with 11 bases remaining between them. The CDR3 has 13 amino acids. Germline V CDR1 and CDR2: MDHEN, SYDVKM. This CDR3 reads CASRQGRDEKLFF. In DNA form, the CDR3 reads TGTGCCAGCAGACAGGGAAGGGATGAAAAACTGTTTTTT.

The chain links TRBV6-5 to TRBJ1-2; possibly TRBD1 for D (6 bases). V lost 8 bases and J lost 8, with 18 bases in between. The CDR3 has 13 amino acids. In germline, CDR1 is MNHEY, CDR2 SVGAGI. CDR3 loop: CASGQLLAKGYTF. The DNA of the CDR3 is TGTGCCAGCGGACAGCTCCTTGCGAAAGGCTACACCTTC.

The chain recombines TRBV7-9 with TRBJ2-1, with 11 bases aligning to TRBD1. Germline V gene sequence: CDR1 SEHNR, CDR2 FQNEAQ (reference sequence). CDR3 length: 16 amino acids. With 3 bases clipped from V and 6 bases from J, the junction kept 7 bases outside the gene matches. The CDR3 coding sequence is TGTGCCAGCAGCTTCTACGGGACAGGGGGACTCAATGAGCAGTTCTTC. Translating it yields CASSFYGTGGLNEQFF.

This rearrangement joins TRBV27 to TRBJ2-7, with 8 positions matching TRBD1. Unmatched junction bases numbered 6, after V lost 1 base and J lost 4 bases. Germline-derived CDR1 and CDR2 are MNHEY and SMNVEV (reference sequence). The CDR3 runs to 15 residues. CDR3 sequence: CASSLFAGGEYEQYF. CDR3 DNA: TGTGCCAGCAGTTTATTTGCAGGGGGCGAGTACGAGCAGTACTTC.

The CDR3 is CASSTRLAGGPNEQFF. Written as DNA, the CDR3 is TGTGCCAGCAGCACCAGACTAGCGGGAGGGCCCAATGAGCAGTTCTTC. The chain links TRBV11-2 to TRBJ2-1; TRBD2 matches 14 bases. The CDR3 sequence is 16 residues long. V lost 5 bases to trimming and J lost 6 bases; unmatched junction nucleotides: 6. Germline CDR1 and CDR2: SGHAT and FQNNGV.

The chain has TRBV10-2 and TRBJ1-1; 9 bases are a match to TRBD1. With V trimmed by 4 bases and J by 4 bases, 4 bases remained unmatched. Germline assignment: CDR1 WSHSY and CDR2 SAAADI. This CDR3 region has 14 residues. The chain's CDR3 is CASSGRTGVTEAFF. Here the CDR3 DNA reads TGCGCCAGCAGTGGAAGGACAGGGGTCACTGAAGCTTTCTTT.

The chain has TRBV18 and TRBJ2-7; weak D call: TRBD2 (6 bases). Trimming stripped 2 bases from V and 3 bases from J, with 14 bases between. Germline V lookup: CDR1 KGHSH, CDR2 LQKENI. This CDR3 region has 15 residues. Here the CDR3 DNA reads TGTGCCAGCTCACCAAGCCGAGGAGGGAACTACGAGCAGTACTTC. Encoded protein: CASSPSRGGNYEQYF. The full variable domain, its missing parts supplied by reference TRBV18 and TRBJ2-7, is NAGVMQNPRHLVRRRGQEARLRCSPMKGHSHVYWYRQLPEEGLKFMVYLQKENIIDESGMPKERFSAEFPKEGPSILRIQQVVRGDSAAYFCASSPSRGGNYEQYFGPGTRLTVT.

This chain joins TRBV5-1 and TRBJ2-2; D uncertain. Germline V gene lookup returns CDR1 SGHRS and CDR2 YFSETQ. Trimming left V 3 bases short and J 1 base short, with 10 bases between. The CDR3 is made up of 15 amino acids. DNA for the CDR3: TGCGCCAGCAGCTGGGCCCCCGGGAACACCGGGGAGCTGTTTTTT. It yields the protein CASSWAPGNTGELFF. The entire variable domain, with the rest obtained from reference TRBV5-1 and TRBJ2-2, is as follows: KAGVTQTPRYLIKTRGQQVTLSCSPISGHRSVSWYQQTPGQGLQFLFEYFSETQRNKGNFPGRFSGRQFSNSRSEMNVSTLELGDSALYLCASSWAPGNTGELFFGEGSRLTVL.

The J gene is TRBJ2-7, the V gene TRBV27, with 8 bases matching TRBD1. The CDR3 totals 16 residues. Germline V gene lookup returns CDR1 MNHEY and CDR2 SMNVEV (reference sequence). After removal of 6 bases from V and 2 bases from J, the junction contained 12 bases not matched to a gene. CDR3 in DNA: TGTGCCAGCAGCCTGGGACAGGAGGAGGTACCCTACGAGCAGTACTTC. It yields the protein CASSLGQEEVPYEQYF.

The rearrangement uses TRBV7-2 and TRBJ2-1, with D possibly being TRBD2 (5 bases). Germline lookup yields CDR1 SGHTA and CDR2 FQGNSA. The CDR3 loop spans 16 amino acids. V gave up 2 bases and J gave up 5 bases, with 16 bases separating them. DNA for the CDR3: TGTGCCAGCAGCTTATCCCCTAGCTCTTTCCACAATGAGCAGTTCTTC. Translation gives CASSLSPSSFHNEQFF.